This TCR beta chain was found in a study of cytomegalovirus exposure and HLA in healthy donors. PCR was performed using 60 Vbeta and 13 Jbeta primers. Measured with immunoSEQ multiplex PCR; TCRdb has only the in-frame clones, and not every one. In the table there are about 160,000 clones, about 80% of which are singletons. This sequence originates from a man aged 35 to 55 in good health and CMV-seronegative. Sequenced material: PBMCs.

The CDR3 loop is CASSAGPIGGETQYF. The CDR3 bases are TGCGCCAGCAGCGCAGGACCCATAGGAGGAGAGACCCAGTACTTC. V is TRBV5-1 and J is TRBJ2-5; D may be TRBD2 (5 bases). The CDR3 is 15 residues long. Trimming took off 4 bases at V and 4 bases at J, with 17 bases between the two ends. The germline gives CDR1 SGHRS, CDR2 YFSETQ. Full variable domain (outside the CDR3, taken from reference TRBV5-1 and TRBJ2-5): KAGVTQTPRYLIKTRGQQVTLSCSPISGHRSVSWYQQTPGQGLQFLFEYFSETQRNKGNFPGRFSGRQFSNSRSEMNVSTLELGDSALYLCASSAGPIGGETQYFGPGTRLLVL.